These 25 T cell receptor beta chains were all obtained from the same sample, sequenced in a study of cytomegalovirus exposure and HLA in healthy donors. The study ran its PCR with 60 Vbeta and 13 Jbeta primers. Repertoires were generated with immunoSEQ multiplex PCR, while TCRdb's copy carries only in-frame clones and drops some. The table shows around 210,000 clones, with about 85% occurring only once. Sequencing was carried out using PBMCs. Receptors originate from a girl aged 2 to 10 in good health and CMV-seronegative.

The rearrangement joins TRBV5-4 to TRBJ2-3; maybe TRBD2 (7 bases). This CDR3 is 16 amino acids long. With 2 bases removed from V and 4 bases from J, the gap between germline ends came to 17 bases. Germline V gene sequence: CDR1 SGHNT, CDR2 YYREEE (reference sequence). The CDR3 coding sequence is TGTGCCAGCAGCTTAAGGGGGGGGGCTAAGGCAGATACGCAGTATTTT. It is translated as CASSLRGGAKADTQYF.

The gene calls are TRBV5-5 and TRBJ2-5; weak D call: TRBD2 (7 bases). The CDR3 contains 16 residues. V was trimmed by 6 bases and J by 1 base, leaving 19 bases between them. The germline CDR1 and CDR2 sequences are SGHKS and YYEKEE (reference sequence). CDR3 coding DNA: TGTGCCAGCACCCCTGGAGGGGGGAGGGTCCAAGAGACCCAGTACTTC. The encoded protein is CASTPGGGRVQETQYF.

The chain joins TRBV18 to TRBJ2-2; D remains ambiguous. Per the germline V gene, CDR1 is KGHSH and CDR2 is LQKENI. CDR3 size: 13 residues. Trimming shortened V by 2 bases and J by 7 bases, and 8 bases separated the two germline ends. This CDR3 is CASSPVGDGELFF. As DNA, the CDR3 is TGTGCCAGCTCACCAGTCGGTGACGGGGAGCTGTTTTTT.

This clone has a handful of counts. The chain couples TRBV6-1 to TRBJ2-5; 8 bases map to TRBD2. This CDR3 region has 16 residues. The germline gives CDR1 MNHNS, CDR2 SASEGT. Germline trimming cut 4 bases from V and 0 bases from J; bases unmatched to any gene: 7. CDR3: CASSGYSGENQETQYF. In DNA, the CDR3 is TGTGCCAGCAGTGGATATAGCGGGGAAAACCAAGAGACCCAGTACTTC.

The V gene is TRBV7-9, the J gene TRBJ2-1; 11 nucleotides agree with TRBD1. Germline CDR1 reads SEHNR; CDR2 reads FQNEAQ (reference sequence). Losses at the gene ends were 2 bases for V and 7 bases for J; bases not matched to a gene: 7. This CDR3 is 16 amino acids long. The CDR3: CASSLSSWDRGNEQFF. The CDR3 DNA follows: TGTGCCAGCAGCTTAAGTTCGTGGGACAGGGGGAATGAGCAGTTCTTC.

The chain couples TRBV5-1 to TRBJ1-4; D remains unclear. The V gene's germline CDR1 is SGHRS and CDR2 YFSETQ. The CDR3 is 13 amino acids. V gave up 4 bases and J gave up 0 bases, with 4 bases separating them. The DNA of the CDR3 is TGCGCCAGCAGCCGTGCAACTAATGAAAAACTGTTTTTT. Translated, it gives CASSRATNEKLFF.

The rearrangement links TRBV14 to TRBJ1-1; D may be TRBD1 (6 bases). Germline CDR1 is SGHDN and CDR2 is FVKESK. Between the trimmed V and J ends, which lost 1 base and 6 bases, there was a span of 21 bases. The CDR3 is 17 amino acids. The CDR3 DNA sequence: TGTGCCAGCAGCCAAGGCCCTTGGGGGGGGCTTAACGCTGAAGCTTTCTTT. This translates into CASSQGPWGGLNAEAFF.

The J gene is TRBJ2-1, the V gene TRBV2, with 14 bases aligning to TRBD2. Trimming removed 6 bases from V and 6 bases from J; junction bases left unmatched: 10. The CDR3 consists of 17 residues. Germline CDR1 reads SNHLY; CDR2 reads FYNNEI. The CDR3 region has the DNA TGTGCCAGCAGGGATCGACTAGCGGGGGGGCCGGGCAATGAGCAGTTCTTC. Translation gives CASRDRLAGGPGNEQFF.

The V and J genes are TRBV6-5 and TRBJ1-4, with 7 nucleotides matching TRBD1. Germline CDR1 reads MNHEY; CDR2 reads SVGAGI. This CDR3 is 15 amino acids long. V shed 4 bases and J 3 bases; nucleotides not matched to a gene: 5. The CDR3 spells CASSWSTGPNEKLFF. The CDR3 nucleotides read TGTGCCAGCAGTTGGTCGACAGGGCCTAATGAAAAACTGTTTTTT.

The V and J genes are TRBV18 and TRBJ2-7, with 10 bases that match TRBD2. Germline-derived CDR1 and CDR2 are KGHSH and LQKENI. The CDR3 runs to 15 residues. V gave up 2 bases and J gave up 3 bases; unmatched junction bases: 4. CDR3 sequence reads: CASSPGPSGGYEQYF. In DNA, the CDR3 is TGTGCCAGCTCACCAGGCCCTAGCGGGGGCTACGAGCAGTACTTC.

The rearrangement uses TRBV6-5 and TRBJ1-4, with 10 bases that match TRBD1. The V segment lost 1 base and the J segment 8 bases; nucleotides outside the gene matches: 4. CDR3 length equals 15 residues. Germline assignment: CDR1 MNHEY and CDR2 SVGAGI. The CDR3 region is CASSYFGQGEEKLFF. The CDR3, as DNA: TGTGCCAGCAGTTACTTTGGACAGGGGGAGGAAAAACTGTTTTTT.

This clone was found once. The chain joins TRBV6-6 to TRBJ1-6; the match to TRBD1 covers 8 bases. Germline V CDR1 and CDR2: MNHNY, SVGAGI (reference sequence). There are 14 residues in the CDR3. V was pared by 8 bases and J by 9 bases, with 9 bases of the junction left unmatched. As DNA, the CDR3 is TGTGCCAGCCGTCAGGACAGGGACTCTTCACCCCTCCACTTT. Translated, it gives CASRQDRDSSPLHF.

The genes are TRBV19 and TRBJ2-7; TRBD1 matches 8 bases. The CDR3 covers 15 residues. V was clipped by 1 base and J by 2 bases; unmatched bases: 4. CDR1 is LNHDA, CDR2 SQIVND, per germline (reference sequence). This CDR3 is CASSIGPGGTYEQYF. Written as DNA, the CDR3 is TGTGCCAGTAGTATAGGGCCAGGGGGCACCTACGAGCAGTACTTC.

This chain joins TRBV7-2 and TRBJ2-2; TRBD2 might be the D (5 bases). CDR1 and CDR2 (germline): SGHTA, FQGNSA. V was shortened by 3 bases and J by 2 bases, with 7 bases between the two germline ends. The CDR3 runs to 14 residues. In DNA form, the CDR3 reads TGTGCCAGCAGCTTGAGGGTAAACACCGGGGAGCTGTTTTTT. Translating it yields CASSLRVNTGELFF. The variable domain in full, with the rest retrieved from reference TRBV7-2 and TRBJ2-2, is GAGVSQSPSNKVTEKGKDVELRCDPISGHTALYWYRQSLGQGLEFLIYFQGNSAPDKSGLPSDRFSAERTGGSVSTLTIQRTQQEDSAVYLCASSLRVNTGELFFGEGSRLTVL.

The rearrangement uses TRBV6-5 and TRBJ1-2, with D perhaps TRBD1 (5 bases). Germline-derived CDR1 and CDR2 are MNHEY and SVGAGI. The CDR3 totals 13 residues. V gave up 7 bases and J gave up 4 bases, with 13 bases separating them. CDR3 DNA sequence: TGTGCCAGCACCTGGGGAGGGGCCTATGGCTACACCTTC. Its protein is CASTWGGAYGYTF.

The V and J genes are TRBV9 and TRBJ2-3; tentative D call: TRBD2 (6 bases). The V and J ends lost 7 bases and 3 bases respectively, with 12 bases between them. This CDR3 region has 13 residues. Germline loops: CDR1 SGDLS, CDR2 YYNGEE. CDR3 coding DNA: TGTGCCAGCGATCGGGCGGGGACAGATACGCAGTATTTT. As protein: CASDRAGTDTQYF.

The V and J genes are TRBV2 and TRBJ1-2; 7 bases map to TRBD1. CDR1 is SNHLY and CDR2 is FYNNEI in the germline V gene. J was trimmed by 2 bases and V by 6 bases; bases with no gene match: 6. This CDR3 has 14 amino acids. The CDR3 DNA is TGTGCCAGCAGCGTCGGGGACAGAAACTATGGCTACACCTTC. Residues: CASSVGDRNYGYTF.

V gene TRBV7-8 combines with J gene TRBJ1-5, with D uncertain. V lost 7 bases and J 3 bases, leaving 7 bases between the germline ends. This CDR3 comprises 12 residues. Looked up from germline, CDR1 is SGHVS and CDR2 is FQNEAQ. In DNA form, the CDR3 reads TGTGCCAGCACGACTGACAATCAGCCCCAGCATTTT. As protein: CASTTDNQPQHF.

This chain joins TRBV7-9 and TRBJ1-2; D is unresolved. Germline-derived CDR1 and CDR2 are SEHNR and FQNEAQ (reference sequence). The CDR3 length is 13 residues. The V end lost 2 bases, the J end lost 8 bases, and 12 bases lay between the germline ends. The CDR3 DNA is TGTGCCAGCAGCTTATTGAGGGAGGAGGGCTACACCTTC. The encoded protein is CASSLLREEGYTF. Looking up the rest from reference TRBV7-9 and TRBJ1-2 gives the full variable domain: DTGVSQNPRHKITKRGQNVTFRCDPISEHNRLYWYRQTLGQGPEFLTYFQNEAQLEKSRLLSDRFSAERPKGSFSTLEIQRTEQGDSAMYLCASSLLREEGYTFGSGTRLTVV.

The genes are TRBV6-1 and TRBJ2-5; no clear D. Trimming removed 0 bases at V and 4 bases at J, with 9 bases between. The CDR3 extends over 14 amino acids. Germline CDR1 and CDR2: MNHNS and SASEGT. The CDR3 DNA reads TGTGCCAGCAGTGAAGCCAGGTTTCGAGAGACCCAGTACTTC. It translates to CASSEARFRETQYF.

This chain connects TRBV10-2 to TRBJ1-3, with D possibly being TRBD1 (6 bases). The germline CDR1 and CDR2 sequences are WSHSY and SAAADI. V was clipped by 6 bases and J by 2 bases, with 14 bases between them. The CDR3 contains 15 residues. CDR3 nucleotide sequence: TGCGCCAGCAGGGGACCAGGGGCGACTGGAAACACCATATATTTT. It is translated as CASRGPGATGNTIYF.

This rearrangement joins TRBV27 to TRBJ2-7; a possible D gene is TRBD2 (5 bases). This CDR3 region has 12 residues. V gave up 3 bases and J gave up 7 bases, with 10 bases separating them. CDR1 is MNHEY, CDR2 SMNVEV, per germline (reference sequence). This chain's CDR3 is CASSFGPGEQYF. CDR3 bases: TGTGCCAGCAGTTTTGGCCCGGGGGAGCAGTACTTC.

This chain uses TRBV19 with TRBJ2-7, with 7 bases matching TRBD1. The J segment lost 2 bases and the V segment lost 10 bases, leaving 8 bases of the junction unmatched. CDR3 length: 13 amino acids. CDR1 and CDR2 from the germline V gene are LNHDA and SQIVND (reference sequence). The CDR3 DNA sequence: TGTGCCACGGACCCTCAGGGGGCCTACGAGCAGTACTTC. Translating gives CATDPQGAYEQYF.

The table lists this clone with a count of one. The V call is TRBV4-2, the J call TRBJ2-1; 9 nucleotides agree with TRBD2. Germline CDR1 and CDR2: LGHNA and YNFKEQ. V dropped 1 base and J dropped 4; count of bases not matched to a gene: 8. The CDR3 is 17 residues long. CDR3 DNA sequence: TGTGCCAGCAGCCAAGGAACCGGGACTAGCCTATACAATGAGCAGTTCTTC. This sequence encodes CASSQGTGTSLYNEQFF.

V is TRBV29-1 and J is TRBJ2-1; tentative D call: TRBD2 (6 bases). The germline V gene encodes CDR1 SQVTM and CDR2 ANQGSEA. This CDR3 is 14 amino acids long. Trimming removed 3 bases from V and 6 bases from J, with 15 bases in between. The CDR3 loop reads CSVDHSGVINEQFF. CDR3 bases: TGCAGCGTTGACCATAGCGGAGTCATCAATGAGCAGTTCTTC.